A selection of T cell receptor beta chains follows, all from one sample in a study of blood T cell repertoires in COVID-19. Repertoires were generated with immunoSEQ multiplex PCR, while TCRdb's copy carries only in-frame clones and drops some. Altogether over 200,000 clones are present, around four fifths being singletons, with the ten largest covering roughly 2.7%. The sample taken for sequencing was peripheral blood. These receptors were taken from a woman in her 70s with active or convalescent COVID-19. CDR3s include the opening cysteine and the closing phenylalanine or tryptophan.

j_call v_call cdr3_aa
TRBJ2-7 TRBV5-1 CAGNGLSPYEQYF
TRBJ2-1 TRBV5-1 CASSLATRGNEQFF
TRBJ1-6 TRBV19 CASTPAGGSPLHF
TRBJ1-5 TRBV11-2 CASSLDRGQPQHF
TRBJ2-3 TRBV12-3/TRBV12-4 CASGLAGGNTQYF
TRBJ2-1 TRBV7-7 CASSLGAGASYNEQFF
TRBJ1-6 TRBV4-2 CASSPQGQGGFYNSPLHF
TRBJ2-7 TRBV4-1 CASSLAGVTYEQYF
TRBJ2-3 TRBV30 CAWSSLAATTDTQYF
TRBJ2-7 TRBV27 CASSFNLGGAGEQYF
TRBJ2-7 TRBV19 CASSQGGPANYEQYF
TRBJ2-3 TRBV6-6 CASSSAYSTDTQYF
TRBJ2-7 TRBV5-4 CASSQRQGEQYF
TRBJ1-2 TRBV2 CASSEALGTYGYTF
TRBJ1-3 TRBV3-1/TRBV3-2 CASSRASGNTIYF
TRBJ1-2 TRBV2 CASRLGPTYGYTF
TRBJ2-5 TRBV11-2 CASSLAVTALVWKETQYF
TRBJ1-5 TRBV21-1 CASTPYRATDQPQHF
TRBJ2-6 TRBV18 CASFSALSGVNVLTF
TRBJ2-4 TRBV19 CASTRVGGGGIQYF